This TCR beta chain was obtained from a study of CD8+CD57+ T cells in acquired aplastic anemia listed by TCRdb under 2018. In the study overall: Extracted DNA from sorted CD4+ and CD8+ cells averaged approximately 3 ug, ranging from about 0.18 to 27.4 ug. A CD8+CD57+ expansion meant a frequency higher than the mean frequency seen in healthy subjects.

Profiling of TCR beta VDJ combinations and CDR3 sequences used genomic DNA as the template. TCR repertoire sequencing was run on an Illumina HiSeq 2000. In the paper's pipeline: TRBV/TRBJ rearrangement plots, CDR3 size and DJ length profiles, and Simpson's diversity index were used to assess repertoires. The immunodominant clone was defined as the most abundant DNA sequence in deep sequencing data. CDR3 amino acid sequences were checked for sharing between subjects and were compared against published repertoires and the VDJdb database. The public reads were run again by TCRdb, first through fastp at Q25 and then through MiXCR, and only productive beta chains were kept. Rows are unified per CDR3 protein, each entry keeping the most common DNA and genes. The V and J calls shown here were made by TCRdb, not taken from the authors' results. The sample table lists around 200,000 distinct CDR3 sequences, less than 75% of them with a count of one. The top ten constitute about 60% of the sample.

Remarks on this clonotype: This clone's antigen is unknown. Base quality data are lacking; no much larger clone is found one base away.

Points the paper makes about the study in general: Although 25 to 30 CD8+ CDR3 sequences were shared by patients and controls, these sequences appeared highly expressed in patients and within the immunodominant clones of patients. Patients and healthy controls showed no significant difference in CD8+ Simpson's diversity (P=0.060).

According to the germline V gene, CDR1 reads SGDLS and CDR2 reads YYNGEE. The CDR3 numbers 13 residues from cysteine through phenylalanine. Kept here is only the CDR3 DNA, which spans 39 bases and is read in frame from base 1. Germline trimming: 0 bases from V, 5 bases from J; junction bases outside gene matches: 2. The patients picked for sequencing were ones in whom flow cytometry had shown an expansion of CD8+CD57+ cells. Every patient had a diagnosis of severe acquired aplastic anemia based on International Study of Aplastic Anemia and Agranulocytosis and Camitta criteria. No therapy had been received by the patients at the time of blood sampling. The study deep-sequenced TCR repertoires of sorted CD4+ and CD8+ blood T cells from severe aplastic anemia patients and healthy subjects. In the USA, patient enrollment took place under clinicaltrials.gov protocols 00001620, 01623167, 00001397, 00071045, 00081523 and 00961064. Ficoll-Paque density gradient centrifugation was used to isolate peripheral blood mononuclear cells. CD4+ and CD8+ T cells were sorted by FACS or magnetic beads before DNA extraction.

The chain links TRBV9 with TRBJ2-7; 7 bases in the junction line up with TRBD1. Sequences were obtained from sorted CD4+, CD8+, or CD8+CD57+ T cells (not recorded which) from PBMCs. The TCR originated in a human donor with aplastic anemia. This receptor has the CDR3 CASSVADRHEQYF. The nucleotide sequence is TGTGCCAGCAGCGTAGCGGACAGGCACGAGCAGTACTTC.